This TCR beta chain is from a study of PD-L1 blockade in urothelial cancer. About the study: Blood underwent analysis 3 weeks (second dose) and 6 weeks after treatment began. Per blood sample, T cells had a median of around 150,000.

As regards this clone: The antigen is not known.

Synthetic analogs of TCR templates were spiked into every PCR. TCRdb's table, derived via immunoSEQ multiplex PCR, lists solely in-frame clones and lacks some. The sample includes 80,000 to 95,000 clones, over 65% of them seen just once. V shed 1 base and J shed 2 bases, with 10 bases lying between them. CDR1 is LNHDA and CDR2 is SQIVND in the germline V gene (reference sequence). This CDR3 comprises 15 residues. Study conclusions and caveats: Tumor-associated clones in blood expanded more at 3 weeks in durable-benefit patients.

Described time point: peripheral blood 6 weeks after treatment start. The receptor was isolated from a man in his 70s with urothelial cancer. This specimen was PBMCs, taken around atezolizumab (anti-PD-L1) treatment. The chain combines TRBV19 with TRBJ2-3; D not certain. The CDR3 nucleotides are TGTGCCAGTAGTATAGCCGAGTACTCCACAGATACGCAGTATTTT. This translates into CASSIAEYSTDTQYF.